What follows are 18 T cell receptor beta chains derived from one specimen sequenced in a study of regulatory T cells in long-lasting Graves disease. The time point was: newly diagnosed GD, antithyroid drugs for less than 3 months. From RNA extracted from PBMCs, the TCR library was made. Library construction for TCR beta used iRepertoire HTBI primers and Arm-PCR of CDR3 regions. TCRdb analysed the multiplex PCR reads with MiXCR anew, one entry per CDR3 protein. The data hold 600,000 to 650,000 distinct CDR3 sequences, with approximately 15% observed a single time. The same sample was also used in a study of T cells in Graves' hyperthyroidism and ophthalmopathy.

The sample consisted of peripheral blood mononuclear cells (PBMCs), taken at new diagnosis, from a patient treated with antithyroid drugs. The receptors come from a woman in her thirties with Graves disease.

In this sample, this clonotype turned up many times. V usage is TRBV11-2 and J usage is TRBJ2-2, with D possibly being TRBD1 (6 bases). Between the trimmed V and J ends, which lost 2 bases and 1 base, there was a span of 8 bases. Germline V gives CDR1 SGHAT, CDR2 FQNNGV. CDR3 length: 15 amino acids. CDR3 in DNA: TGTGCCAGCAGCTTAAGGGGGATGAACACCGGGGAGCTGTTTTTT. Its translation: CASSLRGMNTGELFF.

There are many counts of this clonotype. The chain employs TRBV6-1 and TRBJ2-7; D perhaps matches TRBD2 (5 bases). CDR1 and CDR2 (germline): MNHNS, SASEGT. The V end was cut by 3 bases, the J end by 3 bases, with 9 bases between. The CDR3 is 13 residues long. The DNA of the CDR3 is TGTGCCAGCAGTGAGGAAGGACTCTACGAGCAGTACTTC. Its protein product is CASSEEGLYEQYF.

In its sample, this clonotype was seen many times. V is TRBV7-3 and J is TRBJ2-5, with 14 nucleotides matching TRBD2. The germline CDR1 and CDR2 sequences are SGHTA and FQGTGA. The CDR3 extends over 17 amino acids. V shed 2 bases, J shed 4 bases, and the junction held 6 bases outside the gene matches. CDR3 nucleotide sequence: TGTGCCAGCAGCTTATCTACCGGGACTAGCGGGAGAGAGACCCAGTACTTC. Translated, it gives CASSLSTGTSGRETQYF.

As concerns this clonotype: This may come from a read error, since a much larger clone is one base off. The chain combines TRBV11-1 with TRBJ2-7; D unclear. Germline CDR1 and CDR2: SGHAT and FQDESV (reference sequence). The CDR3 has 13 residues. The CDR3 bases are TGTGTCAGCAGCTTAGGACCCTATTACGAGCAGTACTTC. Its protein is CVSSLGPYYEQYF.

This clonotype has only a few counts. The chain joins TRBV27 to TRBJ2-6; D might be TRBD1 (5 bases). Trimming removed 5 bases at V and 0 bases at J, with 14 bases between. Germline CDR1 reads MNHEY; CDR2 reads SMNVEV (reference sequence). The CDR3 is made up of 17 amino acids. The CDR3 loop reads CASSESSGFSGANVLTF. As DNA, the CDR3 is TGTGCCAGCAGTGAGAGTTCAGGGTTCTCTGGGGCCAACGTCCTGACTTTC.

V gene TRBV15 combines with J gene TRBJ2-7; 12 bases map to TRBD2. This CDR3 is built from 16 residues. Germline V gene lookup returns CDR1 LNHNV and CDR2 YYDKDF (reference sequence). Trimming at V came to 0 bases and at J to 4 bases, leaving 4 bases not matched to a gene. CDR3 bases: TGTGCCACCAGCAGAGAGCCCGGGACTAGCGGGTACGAGCAGTACTTC. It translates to CATSREPGTSGYEQYF.

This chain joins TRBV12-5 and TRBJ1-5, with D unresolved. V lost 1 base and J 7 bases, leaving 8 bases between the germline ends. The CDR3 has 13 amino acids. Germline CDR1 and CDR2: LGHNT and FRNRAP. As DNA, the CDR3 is TGTGCTAGTGGTTTGGAGGAGAACCAGCCCCAGCATTTT. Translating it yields CASGLEENQPQHF.

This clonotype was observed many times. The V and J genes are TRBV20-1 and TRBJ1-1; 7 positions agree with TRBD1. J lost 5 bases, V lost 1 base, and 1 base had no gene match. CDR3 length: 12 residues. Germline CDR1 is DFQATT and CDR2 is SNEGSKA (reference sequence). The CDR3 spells CSARAGGTEAFF. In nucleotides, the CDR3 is TGCAGTGCTAGAGCAGGGGGAACTGAAGCTTTCTTT.

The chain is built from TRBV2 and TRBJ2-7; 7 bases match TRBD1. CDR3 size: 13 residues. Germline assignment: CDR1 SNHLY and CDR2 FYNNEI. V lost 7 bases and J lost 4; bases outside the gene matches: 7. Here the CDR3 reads CASTGTEFYEQYF. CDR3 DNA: TGTGCCAGCACCGGGACAGAATTTTACGAGCAGTACTTC.

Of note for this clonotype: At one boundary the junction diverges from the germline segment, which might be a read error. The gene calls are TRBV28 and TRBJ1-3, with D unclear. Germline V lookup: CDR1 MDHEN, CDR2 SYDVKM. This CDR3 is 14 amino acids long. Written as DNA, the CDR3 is TGTGCCGGCAGTACAAAACCGGTGGGAAACACCATATATTTT. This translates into CAGSTKPVGNTIYF.

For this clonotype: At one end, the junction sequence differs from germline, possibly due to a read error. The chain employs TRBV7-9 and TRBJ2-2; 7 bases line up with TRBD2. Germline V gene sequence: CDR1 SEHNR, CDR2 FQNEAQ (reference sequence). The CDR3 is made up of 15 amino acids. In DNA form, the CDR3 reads TGCGCCAGCAGCTTGGGGCGGGAGTCTACCGGGGAGCTGTTTTTT. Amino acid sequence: CASSLGRESTGELFF. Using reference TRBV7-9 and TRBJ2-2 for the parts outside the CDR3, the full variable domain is DTGVSQNPRHKITKRGQNVTFRCDPISEHNRLYWYRQTLGQGPEFLTYFQNEAQLEKSRLLSDRFSAERPKGSFSTLEIQRTEQGDSAMYLCASSLGRESTGELFFGEGSRLTVL.

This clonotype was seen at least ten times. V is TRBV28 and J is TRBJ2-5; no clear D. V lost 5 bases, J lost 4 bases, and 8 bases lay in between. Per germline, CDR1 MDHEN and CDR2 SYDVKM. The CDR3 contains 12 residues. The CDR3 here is CASSNLGETQYF. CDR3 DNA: TGTGCCAGCAGTAACCTAGGAGAGACCCAGTACTTC.

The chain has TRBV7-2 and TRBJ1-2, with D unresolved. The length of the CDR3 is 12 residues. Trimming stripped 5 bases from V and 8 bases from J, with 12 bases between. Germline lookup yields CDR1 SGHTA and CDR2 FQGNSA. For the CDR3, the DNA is TGTGCCAGCAGCCCCGCACAGAGGGGCTACACCTTC. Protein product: CASSPAQRGYTF.

CDR3 coding DNA: TGTGCCAGCAGTCCACAGGGGGCAGGGGGCTACGAGCAGTACTTC. Protein sequence: CASSPQGAGGYEQYF. The gene calls are TRBV28 and TRBJ2-7; 9 bases match TRBD1. This CDR3 spans 15 amino acids. Germline V gives CDR1 MDHEN, CDR2 SYDVKM. The junction had 8 bases not matched to a gene; V was cut back by 5 bases and J by 3 bases.

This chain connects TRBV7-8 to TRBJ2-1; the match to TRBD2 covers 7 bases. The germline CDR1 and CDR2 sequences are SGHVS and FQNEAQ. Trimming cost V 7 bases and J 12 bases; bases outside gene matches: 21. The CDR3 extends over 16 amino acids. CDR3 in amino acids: CASNLRPGGRFHGQFF. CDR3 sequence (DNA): TGTGCCAGCAACCTACGGCCTGGCGGGAGATTTCACGGGCAGTTCTTC.

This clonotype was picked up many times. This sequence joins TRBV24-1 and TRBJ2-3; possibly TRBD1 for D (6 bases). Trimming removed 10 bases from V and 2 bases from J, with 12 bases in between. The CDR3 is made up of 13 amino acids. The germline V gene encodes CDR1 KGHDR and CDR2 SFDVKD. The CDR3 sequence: CATSAGATDTQYF. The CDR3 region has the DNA TGTGCCACGTCCGCAGGGGCCACAGATACGCAGTATTTT.

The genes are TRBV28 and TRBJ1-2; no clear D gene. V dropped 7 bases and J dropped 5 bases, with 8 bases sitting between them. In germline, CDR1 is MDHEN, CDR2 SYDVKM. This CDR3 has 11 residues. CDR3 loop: CASNSFYGYTF. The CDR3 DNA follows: TGTGCCAGCAATAGCTTTTATGGCTACACCTTC.

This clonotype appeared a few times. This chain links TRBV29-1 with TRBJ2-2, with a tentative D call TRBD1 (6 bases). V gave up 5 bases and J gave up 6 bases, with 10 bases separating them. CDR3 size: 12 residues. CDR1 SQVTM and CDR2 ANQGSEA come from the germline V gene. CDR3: CSVTQGSGELFF. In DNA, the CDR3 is TGCAGCGTTACACAGGGTTCCGGGGAGCTGTTTTTT.